Reported below is one TCR beta chain. What it binds is unknown. A modified ARM-PCR protocol with three rounds of nested PCR amplified TCRbeta. Each CDR3 protein gets one entry after TCRdb re-called the multiplex PCR reads with MiXCR. The sample records roughly 67,000 distinct CDR3 sequences, 50% to 60% being singletons. RNA was extracted from bulk tissue without any cell sorting. This specimen comes from a study of tumor and adjacent non-tumor tissue in lung cancer. Study-level background: The patients, roughly 9 men and a few women, were about 30 to 85 with stage I to III disease. Points from the study as a whole: TCR diversity was significantly greater in tumor than normal lung tissue.

CDR3 length: 15 amino acids. V was shortened by 7 bases and J by 5 bases, with 20 bases between the two germline ends. CDR1 is MNHNS, CDR2 SASEGT, per germline. The chain uses TRBV6-1 and TRBJ1-1, with D perhaps TRBD1 (5 bases). This receptor was identified in a man aged 45-65 years with non-small cell lung cancer. The sequencing input was lung tumor tissue. CDR3 DNA sequence: TGTGCCAGCAAACCAATCGGGGCCATGAGAACTGAAGCTTTCTTT. This gives the protein CASKPIGAMRTEAFF.